The 20 T cell receptor beta chains reported below all come from one sample, sequenced in a study of blood T cell repertoires in COVID-19. The method was immunoSEQ multiplex PCR; TCRdb's version includes in-frame clones alone and lacks a portion of them. This sample yields around 170,000 clones, of which 75% to 90% are seen a single time; roughly 2.8% belongs to the top ten. The source material was peripheral blood. The receptor source for this set is a woman aged 55-69 years with acute or convalescent COVID-19.

This chain connects TRBV18 to TRBJ1-4; 7 positions agree with TRBD1. The CDR3 sequence is 17 residues long. V lost 5 bases, J lost 0 bases, and 9 bases stayed unmatched. Germline-derived CDR1 and CDR2 are KGHSH and LQKENI. CDR3 protein: CASSNRDRSSTNEKLFF. In DNA, the CDR3 is TGTGCCAGCTCAAACCGGGACAGATCTTCAACTAATGAAAAACTGTTTTTT.

The chain combines TRBV4-1 with TRBJ2-7; D call uncertain. Germline V CDR1 and CDR2: MGHRA, YSYEKL. Trimming took 0 bases from V and 5 from J, leaving 20 bases between them. This CDR3 comprises 17 residues. The CDR3 coding sequence is TGCGCCAGCAGCCAAGATCCTAAACTATCGTACTTCGACGAGCAGTACTTC. This gives the protein CASSQDPKLSYFDEQYF.

V and J are TRBV3-1 (or the pseudogene TRBV3-2) and TRBJ2-7; a weak D match, TRBD2 (7 bases). Trimming removed 4 bases from V and 0 bases from J, with 19 bases in between. Per germline, CDR1 LGHDT and CDR2 YNNKEL (reference sequence). This CDR3 has 17 amino acids. The CDR3 is CASSPRVRGRSSYEQYF. For the CDR3, the DNA is TGTGCCAGCAGCCCTAGGGTGCGGGGGCGCTCCTCCTACGAGCAGTACTTC.

The chain is built from TRBV12-3 or TRBV12-4 and TRBJ2-3; weak D call: TRBD1 (5 bases). The CDR3 is 12 residues long. Between the trimmed V and J ends, which lost 6 bases and 9 bases, there was a span of 13 bases. This CDR3 is CASRRGARTQYF. The CDR3 DNA follows: TGTGCCAGCAGGCGTGGGGCCAGAACGCAGTATTTT.

J is TRBJ2-1 and V is TRBV4-3; tentative D call: TRBD2 (5 bases). This CDR3 has 15 amino acids. The germline V gene encodes CDR1 LGHNA and CDR2 YSLEER. V lost 1 base, J lost 7 bases, and 14 bases lay in between. The CDR3 loop is CASSQGTLLGNEQFF. The CDR3 DNA reads as TGCGCCAGCAGCCAAGGGACTCTACTAGGGAATGAGCAGTTCTTC.

The chain uses TRBV6-6 and TRBJ2-4; 10 bases are shared with TRBD2. The CDR3 loop spans 17 amino acids. The trim removed 5 bases at V and 0 bases at J, leaving 7 bases unmatched. Germline-derived CDR1 and CDR2 are MNHNY and SVGAGI (reference sequence). The CDR3: CASSPWLAGVAKNIQYF. DNA for the CDR3: TGTGCCAGCAGTCCCTGGCTAGCGGGGGTAGCCAAAAACATTCAGTACTTC.

This chain links TRBV6-5 with TRBJ2-7; TRBD2 is a possible D gene (6 bases). Germline CDR1 and CDR2: MNHEY and SVGAGI. The ends were cut back, 7 bases at V and 4 bases at J, with 17 bases in the middle. The CDR3 is 14 amino acids. The CDR3 loop is CASNMGGRRYEQYF. The CDR3 nucleotides are TGTGCCAGCAACATGGGAGGAAGAAGGTACGAGCAGTACTTC.

The chain carries TRBV27 and TRBJ2-2; 9 bases line up with TRBD1. V gave up 4 bases and J gave up 9 bases; unmatched junction bases: 9. The CDR3 is 15 amino acids. The germline V gene encodes CDR1 MNHEY and CDR2 SMNVEV (reference sequence). The CDR3 is CASSSPGTGQRELFF. Here the CDR3 DNA reads TGTGCCAGCAGTTCGCCTGGGACAGGGCAGAGGGAGCTGTTTTTT.

The rearrangement uses TRBV4-1 and TRBJ1-2; 7 bases are a match to TRBD1. Germline CDR1 reads MGHRA; CDR2 reads YSYEKL. V shed 1 base, J shed 2 bases, and the junction held 4 bases outside the gene matches. The CDR3 is made up of 15 amino acids. CDR3 nucleotide sequence: TGCGCCAGCAGCCAAGGTCAGACAGGGAACTATGGCTACACCTTC. This sequence encodes CASSQGQTGNYGYTF.

V usage is TRBV27 and J usage is TRBJ1-2; no firm D call. CDR1 MNHEY and CDR2 SMNVEV come from the germline V gene (reference sequence). The CDR3 runs to 17 residues. The V and J ends lost 4 bases and 8 bases respectively, with 26 bases between them. CDR3 sequence (DNA): TGTGCCAGCAGTTCGCACATCGGGATTGGGATGAGCGAAGGCTACACCTTC. It is translated as CASSSHIGIGMSEGYTF.

V and J are TRBV6-5 and TRBJ1-5, with TRBD1 as a possible D gene (6 bases). The CDR3 consists of 15 residues. Trimming removed 6 bases at V and 1 base at J, with 13 bases between. Germline CDR1 and CDR2: MNHEY and SVGAGI. The CDR3 DNA is TGTGCCAGCAGCCCCGAGGGGGGGAGCAATCAGCCCCAGCATTTT. The encoded protein is CASSPEGGSNQPQHF.

The chain has TRBV7-9 and TRBJ2-7; 8 bases match TRBD2. The CDR3 totals 13 residues. The germline V gene has CDR1 SEHNR and CDR2 FQNEAQ (reference sequence). V gave up 7 bases and J gave up 6 bases; unmatched junction bases: 8. Here the CDR3 reads CASMAAGGTEQYF. The DNA for the CDR3 is TGTGCCAGCATGGCGGCGGGGGGTACCGAGCAGTACTTC.

V usage is TRBV18 and J usage is TRBJ1-1, with a possible D match to TRBD1 (6 bases). Trimming removed 3 bases at V and 6 bases at J, with 14 bases between. The V gene's germline CDR1 is KGHSH and CDR2 LQKENI. The CDR3 has 14 residues. The DNA of the CDR3 is TGTGCCAGCTCACCCGGTTTTGGGGGCGCTGAAGCTTTCTTT. Translated, it gives CASSPGFGGAEAFF. Filled out from reference TRBV18 and TRBJ1-1, the complete variable domain reads NAGVMQNPRHLVRRRGQEARLRCSPMKGHSHVYWYRQLPEEGLKFMVYLQKENIIDESGMPKERFSAEFPKEGPSILRIQQVVRGDSAAYFCASSPGFGGAEAFFGQGTRLTVV.

CDR3 sequence reads: CASSEGLYNEQFF. CDR3 nucleotide sequence: TGTGCCAGCAGTGAGGGGCTCTACAATGAGCAGTTCTTC. The V call is TRBV6-1, the J call TRBJ2-1; D possibly corresponds to TRBD1 (5 bases). The CDR3 length is 13 residues. Germline-derived CDR1 and CDR2 are MNHNS and SASEGT. V gave up 3 bases and J gave up 3 bases, with 6 bases separating them.

V and J are TRBV5-1 and TRBJ2-3, with 8 positions matching TRBD1. This CDR3 is 14 amino acids long. Germline CDR1 is SGHRS and CDR2 is YFSETQ. V lost 7 bases, J lost 4 bases, and 8 bases stayed unmatched. CDR3 sequence reads: CASPRPGQADTQYF. In DNA form, the CDR3 reads TGCGCCAGCCCGCGCCCGGGACAGGCAGATACGCAGTATTTT.

The chain has TRBV28 and TRBJ2-5; TRBD1 matches 10 bases. V dropped 5 bases and J dropped 4; count of bases not matched to a gene: 7. The CDR3 totals 15 residues. Per the germline V gene, CDR1 is MDHEN and CDR2 is SYDVKM. The CDR3 DNA reads TGTGCCAGCAGTATCGTAGGGACAGGGGTAGAGACCCAGTACTTC. Translated: CASSIVGTGVETQYF.

This clone was recorded a few times. The chain joins TRBV10-3 to TRBJ1-2; D gene ambiguous. V dropped 2 bases and J dropped 5 bases, with 15 bases sitting between them. This CDR3 has 15 residues. Germline-derived CDR1 and CDR2 are ENHRY and SYGVKD. This CDR3 is CAISEPSQWEYGYTF. The CDR3 DNA is TGTGCCATCAGTGAGCCATCCCAGTGGGAGTATGGCTACACCTTC.

In DNA, the CDR3 is TGTGCCAGCCAGCAGGTCTATAATTCACCCCTCCACTTT. This gives the protein CASQQVYNSPLHF. The chain has TRBV19 and TRBJ1-6; unclear D gene. This CDR3 spans 13 amino acids. CDR1 LNHDA and CDR2 SQIVND come from the germline V gene (reference sequence). The V gene lost 9 bases and the J gene lost 3 bases, with 9 bases spanning the gap.

This chain uses TRBV18 with TRBJ2-7; D is possibly TRBD1 (5 bases). CDR1 is KGHSH, CDR2 LQKENI, per germline. The ends were cut back, 1 base at V and 5 bases at J, with 15 bases in the middle. The CDR3 extends over 15 amino acids. This CDR3 is CASSPRRAPQDEQYF. For the CDR3, the DNA is TGTGCCAGCTCACCACGCAGGGCCCCTCAAGACGAGCAGTACTTC.

The chain has TRBV6-2 or TRBV6-3 and TRBJ1-6; D gene uncertain. There are 16 residues in the CDR3. Trimming stripped 2 bases from V and 6 bases from J, with 14 bases between. CDR1 and CDR2 (germline): MNHEY, SVGEGT. The CDR3, as DNA: TGTGCCAGCAGTTACAGGGAGGATATTCGTAATTCACCCCTCCACTTT. This codes for CASSYREDIRNSPLHF.